Following are 15 T cell receptor beta chains from one sample sequenced in a study of blood T cell repertoires in COVID-19. Clones were read by immunoSEQ multiplex PCR, and TCRdb kept only the in-frame ones, dropping some. The sample consists of 200,000 to 250,000 clones, 65% to 85% of them appearing once. What was sequenced was peripheral blood. The receptors here all came from a woman over 75 with acute or convalescent COVID-19.

The chain is built from TRBV24-1 and TRBJ1-2, with D hard to call. The CDR3 sequence is 12 residues long. Germline V gene data show CDR1 as KGHDR and CDR2 as SFDVKD. V gave up 6 bases and J gave up 4 bases, with 8 bases separating them. The CDR3 here is CATSSHSYGYTF. The CDR3 DNA follows: TGTGCCACCAGTTCCCATTCCTATGGCTACACCTTC.

This rearrangement joins TRBV7-3 to TRBJ1-5, with 7 bases that match TRBD1. The CDR3 consists of 17 residues. Germline trimming cut 1 base from V and 2 bases from J; bases unmatched to any gene: 8. CDR1 is SGHTA and CDR2 is FQGTGA in the germline V gene. CDR3 in DNA: TGTGCCAGCAGCTTAAGGGACAGCGGAGGGGGCAATCAGCCCCAGCATTTT. Encoded protein: CASSLRDSGGGNQPQHF.

The J gene is TRBJ2-1, the V gene TRBV7-8, with 9 bases aligning to TRBD2. The CDR3 has 18 residues. Germline-derived CDR1 and CDR2 are SGHVS and FQNEAQ. The ends lost 5 bases at V and 3 bases at J; junction bases unmatched: 14. The CDR3 here is CASSTLGVAGAYYNEQFF. The CDR3 nucleotides are TGTGCCAGCAGCACCCTGGGCGTAGCGGGGGCGTACTACAATGAGCAGTTCTTC. Full variable domain (outside the CDR3, taken from reference TRBV7-8 and TRBJ2-1): GAGVSQSPRYKVAKRGQDVALRCDPISGHVSLFWYQQALGQGPEFLTYFQNEAQLDKSGLPSDRFFAERPEGSVSTLKIQRTQQEDSAVYLCASSTLGVAGAYYNEQFFGPGTRLTVL.

The genes are TRBV30 and TRBJ1-1; 10 positions match TRBD1. This CDR3 contains 14 residues. After removal of 2 bases from V and 7 bases from J, the junction contained 7 bases not matched to a gene. Germline assignment: CDR1 GTSNPN and CDR2 SVGIG (reference sequence). The CDR3 DNA reads as TGTGCCTGGAGTTCCGGGACAGGGGTCCTTGAAGCTTTCTTT. Protein sequence: CAWSSGTGVLEAFF. Supplemented by reference TRBV30 and TRBJ1-1, the full variable domain reads SQTIHQWPATLVQPVGSPLSLECTVEGTSNPNLYWYRQAAGRGLQLLFYSVGIGQISSEVPQNLSASRPQDRQFILSSKKLLLSDSGFYLCAWSSGTGVLEAFFGQGTRLTVV.

The chain has TRBV19 and TRBJ2-6; D is undetermined. The length of the CDR3 is 15 residues. Germline CDR1 and CDR2: LNHDA and SQIVND (reference sequence). Trimming shortened V by 7 bases and J by 4 bases, and 14 bases separated the two germline ends. The CDR3 region is CASTLFSLGANVLTF. Here the CDR3 DNA reads TGTGCCAGTACCCTGTTTAGTCTGGGGGCCAACGTCCTGACTTTC.

The genes are TRBV5-1 and TRBJ1-2, with D possibly TRBD1 on 5 matching bases. V gave up 3 bases and J gave up 8 bases, with 17 bases separating them. Germline V lookup: CDR1 SGHRS, CDR2 YFSETQ. This CDR3 is 14 amino acids long. The chain's CDR3 is CASSSLRDMQGYTF. CDR3 nucleotides: TGCGCCAGCAGCTCGCTCAGGGATATGCAGGGCTACACCTTC.

The chain uses TRBV6-6 and TRBJ1-1; the D is unclear. CDR1 and CDR2 from the germline V gene are MNHNY and SVGAGI (reference sequence). Deletions cut 6 bases from V and 4 bases from J, with 21 bases between. This CDR3 has 16 residues. CDR3 in DNA: TGTGCCAGCAGACACACGGTTAACGGGATCCGCACTGAAGCTTTCTTT. Amino acids: CASRHTVNGIRTEAFF.

The chain recombines TRBV12-2 with TRBJ2-7; the table's D call TRBD2 went unverified against the DNA. TRBV12-2 is a recognized pseudogene. The CDR3 consists of 16 residues. CDR3 region: CASRPGPDVEGNEQYF. CDR3 in DNA: TGTGCAAGTCGCCCCGGCCCAGACGTGGAGGGGAATGAGCAGTACTTC.

The rearrangement joins TRBV6-6 to TRBJ1-6, with 7 bases aligning to TRBD1. Trimming took 4 bases from V and 9 from J; bases not matched to a gene: 12. CDR1 is MNHNY, CDR2 SVGAGI, per germline (reference sequence). The CDR3 loop spans 16 amino acids. The CDR3 nucleotides are TGTGCCAGCAGTTCCCTAAGACAGGGAACGGGTTCACCCCTCCACTTT. Translated: CASSSLRQGTGSPLHF.

This clone was observed once. The chain combines TRBV3-1 (or the pseudogene TRBV3-2) with TRBJ2-7; D remains ambiguous. Germline assignment: CDR1 LGHDT and CDR2 YNNKEL (reference sequence). CDR3 length: 12 amino acids. Trimming pared 3 bases from V and 0 bases from J, leaving 3 bases between. CDR3 amino acids: CASSHSSYEQYF. CDR3 bases: TGTGCCAGCAGCCACAGCTCCTACGAGCAGTACTTC.

V usage is TRBV7-2 and J usage is TRBJ2-7; TRBD2 matches 9 bases. The germline V gene has CDR1 SGHTA and CDR2 FQGNSA. The V gene end was trimmed by 0 bases and the J gene end by 3 bases; junction bases not matched to a gene: 3. This CDR3 is 15 amino acids long. The CDR3 here is CASSLAASGVYEQYF. DNA of the CDR3: TGTGCCAGCAGCTTAGCGGCTAGCGGGGTCTACGAGCAGTACTTC. The whole variable domain, remainder taken from reference TRBV7-2 and TRBJ2-7, is GAGVSQSPSNKVTEKGKDVELRCDPISGHTALYWYRQSLGQGLEFLIYFQGNSAPDKSGLPSDRFSAERTGGSVSTLTIQRTQQEDSAVYLCASSLAASGVYEQYFGPGTRLTVT.

The chain recombines TRBV7-8 with TRBJ2-3; a possible D gene is TRBD1 (6 bases). The germline CDR1 and CDR2 sequences are SGHVS and FQNEAQ. The V and J ends lost 6 bases and 2 bases respectively, with 15 bases between them. The CDR3 has 15 residues. CDR3 DNA sequence: TGTGCCAGCAGAAGAGGGACAATAATCACAGATACGCAGTATTTT. This codes for CASRRGTIITDTQYF.

In DNA, the CDR3 is TGTGCCATCAGCTCCGGGACTAGAGGAATGTTCTTC. It codes for CAISSGTRGMFF. This chain connects TRBV10-3 to TRBJ2-1; 8 bases line up with TRBD2. This CDR3 region has 12 residues. V was pared by 6 bases and J by 15 bases, with 10 bases of the junction left unmatched. Germline V CDR1 and CDR2: ENHRY, SYGVKD.

V usage is TRBV5-6 and J usage is TRBJ1-3; a weak D match, TRBD1 (5 bases). Trimming left V 4 bases short and J 4 bases short, with 15 bases between. This CDR3 region has 15 residues. The germline V gene encodes CDR1 SGHDT and CDR2 YYEEEE. CDR3 loop: CASSPGTSRGNTIYF. CDR3 sequence (DNA): TGTGCCAGCAGCCCCGGGACTTCGCGGGGAAACACCATATATTTT.

The J gene is TRBJ1-1, the V gene TRBV9, with TRBD1 matching 9 bases. V was clipped by 1 base and J by 0 bases; unmatched bases: 7. The germline CDR1 and CDR2 sequences are SGDLS and YYNGEE. The length of the CDR3 is 17 residues. The CDR3 region has the DNA TGTGCCAGCAGCGTACATGGGACAGGGATAATGAACACTGAAGCTTTCTTT. This sequence encodes CASSVHGTGIMNTEAFF.